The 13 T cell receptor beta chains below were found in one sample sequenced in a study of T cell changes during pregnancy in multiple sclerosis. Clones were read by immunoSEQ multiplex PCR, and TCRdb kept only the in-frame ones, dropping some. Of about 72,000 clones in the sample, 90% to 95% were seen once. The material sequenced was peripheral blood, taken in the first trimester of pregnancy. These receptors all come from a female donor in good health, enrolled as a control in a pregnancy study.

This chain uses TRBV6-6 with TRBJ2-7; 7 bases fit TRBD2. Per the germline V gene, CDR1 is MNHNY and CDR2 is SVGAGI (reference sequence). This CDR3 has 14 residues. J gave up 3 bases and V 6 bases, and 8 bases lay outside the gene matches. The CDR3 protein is CASSPAGRDYEQYF. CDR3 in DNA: TGTGCCAGCAGCCCCGCAGGGAGGGACTACGAGCAGTACTTC.

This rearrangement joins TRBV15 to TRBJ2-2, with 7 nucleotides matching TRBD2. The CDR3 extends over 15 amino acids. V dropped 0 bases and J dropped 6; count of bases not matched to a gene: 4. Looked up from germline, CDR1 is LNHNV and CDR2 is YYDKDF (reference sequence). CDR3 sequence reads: CATSRDYRGAGELFF. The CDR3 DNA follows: TGTGCCACCAGCAGAGATTATCGGGGGGCCGGGGAGCTGTTTTTT.

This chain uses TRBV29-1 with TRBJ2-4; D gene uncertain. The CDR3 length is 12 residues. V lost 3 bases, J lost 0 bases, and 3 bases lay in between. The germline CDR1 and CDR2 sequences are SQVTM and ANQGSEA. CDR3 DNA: TGCAGCGTTGACATAGCCAAAAACATTCAGTACTTC. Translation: CSVDIAKNIQYF.

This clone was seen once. The CDR3: CASSRTSGSGGDNNEQFF. In DNA, the CDR3 is TGTGCCAGCAGCCGGACTAGCGGGAGTGGGGGGGATAACAATGAGCAGTTCTTC. V and J are TRBV7-6 and TRBJ2-1; the match to TRBD2 covers 13 bases. V was pared by 5 bases and J by 5 bases, with 12 bases of the junction left unmatched. CDR3 size: 18 residues. The germline gives CDR1 SGHVS, CDR2 FNYEAQ.

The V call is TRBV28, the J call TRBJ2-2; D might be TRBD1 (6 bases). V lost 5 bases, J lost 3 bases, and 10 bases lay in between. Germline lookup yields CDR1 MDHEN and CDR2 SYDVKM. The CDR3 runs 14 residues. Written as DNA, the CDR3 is TGTGCCAGCAGTCGGGCAGGGGACACCGGGGAGCTGTTTTTT. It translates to CASSRAGDTGELFF.

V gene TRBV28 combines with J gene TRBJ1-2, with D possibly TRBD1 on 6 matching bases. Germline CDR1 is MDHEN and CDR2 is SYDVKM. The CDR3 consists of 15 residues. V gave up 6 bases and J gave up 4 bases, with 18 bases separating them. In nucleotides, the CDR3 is TGTGCCAGCAGGCCACAACTCGACAGGAGCTATGGCTACACCTTC. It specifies CASRPQLDRSYGYTF.

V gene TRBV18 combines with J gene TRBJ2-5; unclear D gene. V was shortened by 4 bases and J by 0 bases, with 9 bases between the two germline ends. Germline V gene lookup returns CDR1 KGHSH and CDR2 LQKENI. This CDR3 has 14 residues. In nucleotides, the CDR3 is TGTGCCAGCTCACAAGGTCAGGACCAAGAGACCCAGTACTTC. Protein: CASSQGQDQETQYF.

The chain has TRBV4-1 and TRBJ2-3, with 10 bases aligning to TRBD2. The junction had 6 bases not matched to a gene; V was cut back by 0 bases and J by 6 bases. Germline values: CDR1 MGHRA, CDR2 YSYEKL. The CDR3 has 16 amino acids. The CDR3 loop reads CASSQEEAGGKDTQYF. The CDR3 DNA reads TGCGCCAGCAGCCAAGAAGAAGCGGGAGGGAAGGATACGCAGTATTTT.

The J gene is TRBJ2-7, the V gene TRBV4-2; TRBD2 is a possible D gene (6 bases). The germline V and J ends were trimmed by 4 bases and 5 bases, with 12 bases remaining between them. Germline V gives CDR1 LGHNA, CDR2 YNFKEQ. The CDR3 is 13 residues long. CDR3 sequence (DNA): TGTGCCAGCAGCCCGAGGAGCGGGCACGAGCAGTACTTC. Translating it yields CASSPRSGHEQYF.

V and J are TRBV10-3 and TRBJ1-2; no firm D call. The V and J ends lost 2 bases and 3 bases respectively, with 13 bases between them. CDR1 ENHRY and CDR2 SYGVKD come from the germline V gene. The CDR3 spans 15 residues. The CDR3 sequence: CAISETSGRDYGYTF. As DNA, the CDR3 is TGTGCCATCAGTGAGACGTCCGGCCGGGACTATGGCTACACCTTC.

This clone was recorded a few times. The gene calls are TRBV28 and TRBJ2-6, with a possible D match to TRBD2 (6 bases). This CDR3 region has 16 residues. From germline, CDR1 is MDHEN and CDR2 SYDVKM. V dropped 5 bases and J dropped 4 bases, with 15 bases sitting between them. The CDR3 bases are TGTGCCAGCAGTCCCCTCAGGGACTCGGGGGCCAACGTCCTGACTTTC. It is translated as CASSPLRDSGANVLTF.

The CDR3 sequence: CASSRGQTSGATSYEQYF. DNA of the CDR3: TGTGCCAGCTCACGAGGCCAGACTAGCGGGGCGACCTCGTACGAGCAGTACTTC. The gene calls are TRBV18 and TRBJ2-7; TRBD2 agrees at 11 bases. Germline values: CDR1 KGHSH, CDR2 LQKENI. The CDR3 has 18 amino acids. Germline trimming cut 4 bases from V and 4 bases from J; bases unmatched to any gene: 15.

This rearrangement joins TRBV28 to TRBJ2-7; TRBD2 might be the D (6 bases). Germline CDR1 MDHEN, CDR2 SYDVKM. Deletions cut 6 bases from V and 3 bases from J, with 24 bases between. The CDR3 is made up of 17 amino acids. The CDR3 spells CASRPSAEAGSHYEQYF. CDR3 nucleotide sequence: TGTGCCAGCAGACCCTCCGCTGAGGCGGGATCCCACTACGAGCAGTACTTC. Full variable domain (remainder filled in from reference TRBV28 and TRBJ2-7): DVKVTQSSRYLVKRTGEKVFLECVQDMDHENMFWYRQDPGLGLRLIYFSYDVKMKEKGDIPEGYSVSREKKERFSLILESASTNQTSMYLCASRPSAEAGSHYEQYFGPGTRLTVT.